This is a list of T cell receptor beta chains from one sample in a study of shared clonotypes between healthy human individuals. The table came from immunoSEQ multiplex PCR; TCRdb's copy has only in-frame clones and leaves some out. The profile covers some 680,000 clones, with 73% appearing a single time and around 1.8% taken by the ten largest. The sequenced material came from memory CD4+ T cells sorted from blood. These receptors all come from a woman under 40 in good health. Both conserved end residues are part of each CDR3. Fields, in order: clone size, V gene, J gene, D gene, CDR3 DNA, CDR3 protein. D genes are given only for firm matches. Not every row has a clone size; where given, it reads once, few, many or a size class.

clone_size: NA
v_call: TRBV6-1
j_call: TRBJ2-5
d_call: TRBD1
cdr3_nt: TGTGCCAGCTCGGGACAGGGGGCTTTTGAGACCCAGTACTTC
cdr3_aa: CASSGQGAFETQYF

clone_size: NA
v_call: TRBV5-4
j_call: TRBJ2-5
d_call: TRBD2
cdr3_nt: TGTGCCAGCAGCTTCAAAGCGGGGGGGGAGACCCAGTACTTC
cdr3_aa: CASSFKAGGETQYF

clone_size: once
v_call: TRBV27
j_call: TRBJ2-2
d_call: TRBD1
cdr3_nt: TGTGCCAGCAGGTTGGGACAGGGTCCCGGGGAGCTGTTTTTT
cdr3_aa: CASRLGQGPGELFF

clone_size: NA
v_call: TRBV11-2
j_call: TRBJ1-4
d_call: NA
cdr3_nt: TGTGCCAGCAGCCTAACTAGGGGGGGGATTAATGAAAAACTGTTTTTT
cdr3_aa: CASSLTRGGINEKLFF

clone_size: NA
v_call: TRBV19
j_call: TRBJ1-2
d_call: NA
cdr3_nt: TGTGCCAGTTCGTACGGGAACTATGGCTACACCTTC
cdr3_aa: CASSYGNYGYTF

clone_size: NA
v_call: TRBV7-9
j_call: TRBJ2-7
d_call: TRBD2
cdr3_nt: TGTGCCAGCAGTGCCGGGACTAGCGGGACGGAGCAGTACTTC
cdr3_aa: CASSAGTSGTEQYF

clone_size: few
v_call: TRBV2
j_call: TRBJ1-5
d_call: NA
cdr3_nt: TGTGCCAGCAGTGAAAATACAGGGAATCAGCCCCAGCATTTT
cdr3_aa: CASSENTGNQPQHF

clone_size: NA
v_call: TRBV2
j_call: TRBJ1-3
d_call: NA
cdr3_nt: TGTGCCAGCACCCATACGTGGGACATACGAAGAACCTCTGGAAACACCATATATTTT
cdr3_aa: CASTHTWDIRRTSGNTIYF

clone_size: NA
v_call: TRBV23-1
j_call: TRBJ2-4
d_call: TRBD1
cdr3_nt: TGCGCCAGCGGAGACAGGGGAAACATTCAGTACTTC
cdr3_aa: CASGDRGNIQYF

clone_size: NA
v_call: TRBV29-1
j_call: TRBJ2-7
d_call: NA
cdr3_nt: TGCAGCGTCCGTTCCGTACCCTACGAGCAGTACTTC
cdr3_aa: CSVRSVPYEQYF

clone_size: few
v_call: TRBV19
j_call: TRBJ2-7
d_call: TRBD1
cdr3_nt: TGTGCCAGTAGTATGGGGGGACAGGGGACCTACGAGCAGTACTTC
cdr3_aa: CASSMGGQGTYEQYF

clone_size: NA
v_call: TRBV21-1
j_call: TRBJ1-4
d_call: NA
cdr3_nt: TGTGCCAGCAGCAAAGGGAAAAGGGGTAGAACCCCGAAGGAAAAACTGTTTTTT
cdr3_aa: CASSKGKRGRTPKEKLFF

clone_size: NA
v_call: TRBV5-4
j_call: TRBJ1-2
d_call: NA
cdr3_nt: TGTGCCAGCAGCTTGGGAGCCGGATATGGCTACACCTTC
cdr3_aa: CASSLGAGYGYTF